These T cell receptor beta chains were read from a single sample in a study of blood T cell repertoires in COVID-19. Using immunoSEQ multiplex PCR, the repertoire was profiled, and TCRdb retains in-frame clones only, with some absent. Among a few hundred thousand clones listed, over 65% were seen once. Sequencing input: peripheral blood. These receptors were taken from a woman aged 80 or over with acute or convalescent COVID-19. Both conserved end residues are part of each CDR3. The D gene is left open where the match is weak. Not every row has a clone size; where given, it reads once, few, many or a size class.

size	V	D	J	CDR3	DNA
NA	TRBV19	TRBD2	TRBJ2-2	CASSSLRTSGTGELFF	TGTGCCAGTAGTAGTCTAAGGACTAGCGGTACCGGGGAGCTGTTTTTT
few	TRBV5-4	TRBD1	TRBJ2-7	CASSPEGTGVEQYF	TGTGCCAGCAGCCCGGAAGGGACAGGGGTCGAGCAGTACTTC
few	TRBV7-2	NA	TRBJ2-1	CASSLGGGNRYNEQFF	TGTGCCAGCAGCTTAGGGGGCGGGAACCGTTACAATGAGCAGTTCTTC
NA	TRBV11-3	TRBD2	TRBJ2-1	CASSLGGSLLDEQFF	TGTGCCAGCAGCTTAGGCGGGAGTCTTTTGGATGAGCAGTTCTTC
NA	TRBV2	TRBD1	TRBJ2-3	CASIKDRGTDTQYF	TGTGCCAGCATCAAAGACAGGGGCACAGATACGCAGTATTTT
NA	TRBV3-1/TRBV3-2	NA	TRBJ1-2	CASSQGPGSTSYGYTF	TGTGCCAGCAGCCAAGGGCCGGGATCCACAAGCTATGGCTACACCTTC
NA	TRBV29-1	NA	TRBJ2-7	CSAASDYEQYF	TGCAGCGCCGCGAGTGATTACGAGCAGTACTTC
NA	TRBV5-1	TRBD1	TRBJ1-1	CASSLGTGVTEAFF	TGCGCCAGCAGCTTGGGTACAGGGGTAACTGAAGCTTTCTTT
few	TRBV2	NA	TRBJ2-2	CASRQQGGDTGELFF	TGTGCCAGCAGACAGCAGGGAGGTGACACCGGGGAGCTGTTTTTT
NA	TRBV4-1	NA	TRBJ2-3	CASSQTPGGWGTDTQYF	TGCGCCAGCAGCCAAACCCCCGGAGGGTGGGGCACAGATACGCAGTATTTT
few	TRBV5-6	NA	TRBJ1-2	CASSLGVGQGSNGYTF	TGTGCCAGCAGCTTGGGGGTCGGGCAGGGGTCCAACGGCTACACCTTC
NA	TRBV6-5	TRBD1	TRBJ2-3	CASALQQGPTDTQYF	TGTGCCAGCGCACTTCAACAGGGGCCTACAGATACGCAGTATTTT
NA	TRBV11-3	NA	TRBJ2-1	CASSLRGDEQFF	TGTGCCAGCAGCTTAAGGGGCGATGAGCAGTTCTTC
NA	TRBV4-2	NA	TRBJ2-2	CASSLLDSVGTGELFF	TGTGCCAGCAGCCTCTTGGACAGCGTGGGCACCGGGGAGCTGTTTTTT
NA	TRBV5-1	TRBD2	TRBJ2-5	CASSLAFASGTRETQYF	TGCGCCAGCAGCTTGGCGTTCGCTAGCGGGACCCGGGAGACTCAGTACTTC
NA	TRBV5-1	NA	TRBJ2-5	CASSGTGLWETQYF	TGCGCCAGCAGCGGAACAGGGTTGTGGGAGACCCAGTACTTC
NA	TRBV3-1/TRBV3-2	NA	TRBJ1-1	CASSRLDTNTEAFF	TGTGCCAGCAGCCGCCTGGACACGAACACTGAAGCTTTCTTT
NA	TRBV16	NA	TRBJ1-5	CASSQRSEGSNQPQHF	TGTGCCAGCAGCCAAAGGTCTGAGGGAAGCAATCAGCCCCAGCATTTT
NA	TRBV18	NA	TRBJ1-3	CASSPTGFPGNTIYF	TGTGCCAGCTCACCTACAGGTTTCCCTGGAAACACCATATATTTT
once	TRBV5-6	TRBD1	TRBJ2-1	CASRRSGGYNEQFF	TGTGCCAGCAGACGCTCAGGGGGTTACAATGAGCAGTTCTTC
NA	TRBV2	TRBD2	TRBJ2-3	CASSPGTSGTDTQYF	TGTGCCAGCAGTCCCGGGACTAGCGGCACAGATACGCAGTATTTT
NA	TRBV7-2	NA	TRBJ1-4	CASTPRGGRNEKLFF	TGTGCCAGCACCCCCAGGGGCGGACGTAATGAAAAACTGTTTTTT
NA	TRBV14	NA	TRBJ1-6	CASSLQGASPLHF	TGTGCCAGCAGCCTACAGGGAGCGTCACCCCTCCACTTT
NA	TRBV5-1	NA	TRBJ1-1	CASSRGTGYTEAFF	TGCGCCAGCAGCCGAGGTACAGGGTACACTGAAGCTTTCTTT
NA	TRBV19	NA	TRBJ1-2	CASRKGAGFNGYTF	TGTGCCAGTCGGAAAGGTGCGGGGTTCAATGGCTACACCTTC
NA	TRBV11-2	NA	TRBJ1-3	CASSRFGTLTRGLYF	TGTGCCAGCAGCCGTTTCGGGACTCTCACCCGGGGCTTATATTTT
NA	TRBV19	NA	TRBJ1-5	CASSIPQVNQPQHF	TGTGCCAGTAGTATCCCACAGGTCAATCAGCCCCAGCATTTT
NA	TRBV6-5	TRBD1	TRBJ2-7	CASSSTGDEQYF	TGTGCCAGCAGTTCCACAGGGGACGAGCAGTACTTC
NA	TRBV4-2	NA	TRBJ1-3	CASSQEGGTGNTIYF	TGTGCCAGCAGCCAAGAGGGGGGAACTGGAAACACCATATATTTT
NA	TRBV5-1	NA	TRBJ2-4	CASSSGENIQYF	TGCGCCAGCAGCTCCGGGGAAAACATTCAGTACTTC
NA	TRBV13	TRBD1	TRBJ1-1	CASSPSRTGDNTEAFF	TGTGCCAGCAGCCCATCCCGGACAGGGGATAACACTGAAGCTTTCTTT